There are many counts of the clone carrying this T cell receptor beta chain. Its antigen is not identified. The germline V gene encodes CDR1 SEHNR and CDR2 FQNEAQ (reference sequence). This CDR3 comprises 11 residues. Trimming cost V 6 bases and J 5 bases, with 7 bases left between them. The data were obtained in a study of CD8 T cells in ankylosing spondylitis. Study conclusions and caveats: According to the report, clones linked to the disease were significantly enriched in matched synovial fluid samples taken from ankylosing spondylitis patients.

5'-RACE, quantitative and with molecular barcodes, yielded the TCR beta libraries. TCRdb processed the 5' RACE reads anew with MiXCR; each CDR3 protein has one entry. The repertoire consists of about 160,000 distinct CDR3 sequences, with 9.5% to 10% occurring once and the leading ten covering around 15%. The gene calls are TRBV7-9 and TRBJ1-1, with D hard to call. Input material: blood, either unsorted or a sorted T cell fraction (not recorded which). The sequence was obtained from a female donor with ankylosing spondylitis or in good health (not recorded which). The CDR3 loop is CASSRKTEAFF. DNA of the CDR3: TGTGCCAGCAGTCGCAAGACTGAAGCTTTCTTT.